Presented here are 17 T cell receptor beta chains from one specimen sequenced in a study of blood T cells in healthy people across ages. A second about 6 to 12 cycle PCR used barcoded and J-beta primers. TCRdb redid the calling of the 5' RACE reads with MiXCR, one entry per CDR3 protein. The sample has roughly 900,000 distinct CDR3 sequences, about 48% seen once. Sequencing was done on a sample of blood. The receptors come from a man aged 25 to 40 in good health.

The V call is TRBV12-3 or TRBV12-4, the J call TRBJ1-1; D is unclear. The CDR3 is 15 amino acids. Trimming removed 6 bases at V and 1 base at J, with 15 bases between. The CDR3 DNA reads TGTGCCAGCAGGTTGGGAGGAGGGCGGAACACTGAAGCTTTCTTT. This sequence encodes CASRLGGGRNTEAFF.

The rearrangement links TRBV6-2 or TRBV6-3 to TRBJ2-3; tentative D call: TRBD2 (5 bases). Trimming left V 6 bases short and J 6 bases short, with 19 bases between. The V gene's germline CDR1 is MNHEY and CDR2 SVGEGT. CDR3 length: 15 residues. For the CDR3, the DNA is TGTGCCAGCAGCAGTGCCGGGGAGTCTTGGGATACGCAGTATTTT. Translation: CASSSAGESWDTQYF.

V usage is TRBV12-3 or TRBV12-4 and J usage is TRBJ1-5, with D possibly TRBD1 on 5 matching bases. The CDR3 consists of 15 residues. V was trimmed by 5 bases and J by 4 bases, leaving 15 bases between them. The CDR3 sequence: CASSPGGGWNQPQHF. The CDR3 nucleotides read TGTGCCAGCAGTCCGGGGGGGGGATGGAATCAGCCCCAGCATTTT.

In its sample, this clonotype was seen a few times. The CDR3: CASSLGSGDHLYEQYF. CDR3 nucleotide sequence: TGTGCCAGCAGCTTAGGTAGCGGGGACCACCTATACGAGCAGTACTTC. The chain carries TRBV7-2 and TRBJ2-5, with 8 nucleotides matching TRBD2. The J call could be wrong; TRBJ2-7 is a better fit for the DNA end. The CDR3 length is 16 residues. Per the germline V gene, CDR1 is SGHTA and CDR2 is FQGNSA.

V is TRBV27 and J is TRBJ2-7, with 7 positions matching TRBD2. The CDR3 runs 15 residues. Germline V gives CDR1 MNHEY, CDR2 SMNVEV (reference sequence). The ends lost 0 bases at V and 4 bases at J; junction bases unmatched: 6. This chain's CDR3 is CASSLSMGGEYEQYF. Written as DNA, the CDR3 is TGTGCCAGCAGTTTATCGATGGGGGGGGAGTACGAGCAGTACTTC.

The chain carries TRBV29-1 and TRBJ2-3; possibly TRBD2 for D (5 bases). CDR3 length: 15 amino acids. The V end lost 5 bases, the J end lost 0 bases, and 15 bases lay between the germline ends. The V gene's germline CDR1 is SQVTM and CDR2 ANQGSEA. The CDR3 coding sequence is TGCAGCGTTATGCGGGCCCAAGCGAGCACAGATACGCAGTATTTT. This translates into CSVMRAQASTDTQYF.

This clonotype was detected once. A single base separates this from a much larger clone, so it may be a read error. Here the CDR3 reads CASSPRRSRSTYEQFF. As DNA, the CDR3 is TGTGCCAGCAGTCCGCGTAGGTCACGGTCTACCTACGAGCAGTTCTTC. The rearrangement links TRBV12-3 or TRBV12-4 to TRBJ2-1; D unresolved. V gave up 5 bases and J gave up 10 bases, with 24 bases separating them. The CDR3 is made up of 16 amino acids.

The CDR3 DNA is TGCAGTGCCAAGTTCCAGGAAGGCTACACCTTC. Translating gives CSAKFQEGYTF. This chain links TRBV20-1 with TRBJ1-2, with D unclear. Per the germline V gene, CDR1 is DFQATT and CDR2 is SNEGSKA (reference sequence). The V end was cut by 6 bases, the J end by 8 bases, with 13 bases between. The CDR3 has 11 residues.

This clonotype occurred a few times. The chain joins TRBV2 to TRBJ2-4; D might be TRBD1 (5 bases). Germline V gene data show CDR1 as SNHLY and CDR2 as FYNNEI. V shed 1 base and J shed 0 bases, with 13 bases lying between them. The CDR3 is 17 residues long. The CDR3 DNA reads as TGTGCCAGCAGTGAAGAAGACAGATTACTAGCCAAAAACATTCAGTACTTC. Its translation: CASSEEDRLLAKNIQYF. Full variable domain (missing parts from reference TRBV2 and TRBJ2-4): EPEVTQTPSHQVTQMGQEVILRCVPISNHLYFYWYRQILGQKVEFLVSFYNNEISEKSEIFDDQFSVERPDGSNFTLKIRSTKLEDSAMYFCASSEEDRLLAKNIQYFGAGTRLSVL.

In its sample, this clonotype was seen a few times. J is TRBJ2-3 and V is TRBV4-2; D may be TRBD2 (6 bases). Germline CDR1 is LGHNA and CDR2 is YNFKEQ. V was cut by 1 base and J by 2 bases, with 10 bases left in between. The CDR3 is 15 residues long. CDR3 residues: CASSQGTTDTDTQYF. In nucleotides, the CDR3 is TGTGCCAGCAGCCAAGGGACTACCGACACAGATACGCAGTATTTT.

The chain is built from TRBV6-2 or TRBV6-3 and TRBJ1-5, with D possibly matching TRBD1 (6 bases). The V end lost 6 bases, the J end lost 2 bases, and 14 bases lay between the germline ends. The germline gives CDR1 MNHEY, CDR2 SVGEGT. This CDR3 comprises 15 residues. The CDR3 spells CASRSQGLGNQPQHF. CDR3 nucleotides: TGTGCCAGCAGGTCACAGGGTTTGGGCAATCAGCCCCAGCATTTT.

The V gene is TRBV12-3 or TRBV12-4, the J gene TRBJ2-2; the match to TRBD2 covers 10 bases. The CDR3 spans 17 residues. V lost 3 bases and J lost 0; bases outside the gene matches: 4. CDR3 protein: CASSFQRGGANTGELFF. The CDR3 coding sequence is TGTGCCAGCAGTTTCCAGCGGGGGGGGGCGAACACCGGGGAGCTGTTTTTT.

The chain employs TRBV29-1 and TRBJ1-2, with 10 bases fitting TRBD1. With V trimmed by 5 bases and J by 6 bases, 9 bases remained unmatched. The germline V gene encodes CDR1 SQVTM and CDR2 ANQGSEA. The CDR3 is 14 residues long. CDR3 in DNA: TGCAGCGTTATTCCCTGGGACAGGGGAAATGGCTACACCTTC. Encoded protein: CSVIPWDRGNGYTF.

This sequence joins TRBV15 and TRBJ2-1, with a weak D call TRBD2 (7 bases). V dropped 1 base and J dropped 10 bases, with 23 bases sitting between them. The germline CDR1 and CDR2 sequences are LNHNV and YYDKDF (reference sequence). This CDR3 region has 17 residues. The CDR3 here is CATSRAFSGGPGGEQFF. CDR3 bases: TGTGCCACCAGCAGAGCTTTTTCCGGGGGGCCTGGGGGAGAGCAGTTCTTC.

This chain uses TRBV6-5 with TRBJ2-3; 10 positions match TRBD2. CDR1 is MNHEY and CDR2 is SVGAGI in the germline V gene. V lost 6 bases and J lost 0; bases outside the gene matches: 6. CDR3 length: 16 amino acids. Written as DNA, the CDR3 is TGTGCCAGCAGCTTGTGGACTAGCGGTAGCACAGATACGCAGTATTTT. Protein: CASSLWTSGSTDTQYF.

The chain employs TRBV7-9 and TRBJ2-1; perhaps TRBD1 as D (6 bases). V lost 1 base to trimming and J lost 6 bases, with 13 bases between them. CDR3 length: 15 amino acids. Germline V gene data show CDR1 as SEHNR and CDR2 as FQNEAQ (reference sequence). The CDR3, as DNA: TGTGCCAGCAGCTTAGTGGCAGGGGTAGGCAATGAGCAGTTCTTC. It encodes CASSLVAGVGNEQFF.

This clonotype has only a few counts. Written as DNA, the CDR3 is TGCAGTGTTACAATCAGGGGGACAGTCCCCGAGCAGTTCTTC. Amino acid sequence: CSVTIRGTVPEQFF. The chain recombines TRBV20-1 with TRBJ2-1, with 7 bases matching TRBD1. From germline, CDR1 is DFQATT and CDR2 SNEGSKA (reference sequence). There are 14 residues in the CDR3. V gave up 7 bases and J gave up 10 bases; unmatched junction bases: 16.